This T cell receptor (beta chain) emerged from a study of CD8+CD57+ T cells in acquired aplastic anemia (dated by TCRdb to the late 2010s). General notes on the study: Extracted DNA from sorted CD4+ and CD8+ cells averaged around 3.2 ug, ranging from about 0.18 to 27.4 ug. CD8+CD57+ expansion was defined as a frequency above the mean frequency observed in healthy subjects. General findings and caveats noted by the study authors: Patients and healthy controls showed no significant difference in CD8+ Simpson's diversity (P=0.060). Although 25 to 30 CD8+ CDR3 sequences were shared by patients and controls, these sequences appeared highly expressed in patients and within the immunodominant clones of patients.

To note about this clonotype: What this receptor recognizes is not known. Within one base of it there is no much larger clone, and no base qualities were kept.

Spanning cysteine to phenylalanine, the CDR3 consists of 14 amino acids. The read is trimmed to its CDR3 DNA, 42 bases read in frame from base 1. The germline V gene (reference sequence) gives CDR1 as LNHDA and CDR2 as SQIVND. Trimming costs V 4 bases and J 2 bases, and their ends lie 12 bases apart. Genomic DNA served as template for TCR beta VDJ combination and CDR3 sequence profiling. TCR repertoire sequencing was run on an Illumina HiSeq 2000. Per the original workflow: Repertoire assessment relied on Simpson's diversity index, CDR3 size and DJ length profiles, and TRBV/TRBJ rearrangement plots. Whichever DNA sequence was most abundant in the deep sequencing data was defined as the immunodominant clone. CDR3 amino acid sequences were screened for sharing across subjects and compared with published repertoires and the VDJdb database. In-frame beta chains were kept once TCRdb had trimmed the public reads at Q25 with fastp and called clones with MiXCR. Duplicate CDR3 protein sequences are folded into a single record with the most common DNA and genes. What appears here as the V and J calls and clone size reflects TCRdb's work, not the paper's. The sample table lists under 350,000 distinct CDR3 sequences, roughly 59% of them with a count of one. Around 1.3% of the sample is taken by the ten largest.

The patients picked for sequencing were ones in whom flow cytometry had shown an expansion of CD8+CD57+ cells. All patients had severe acquired aplastic anemia diagnosed by International Study of Aplastic Anemia and Agranulocytosis and Camitta criteria. At the time blood was sampled, none of the patients had received any therapy. TCR repertoires of sorted CD4+ and CD8+ blood T cells from severe aplastic anemia patients and healthy subjects were deep-sequenced in the study. Patients were enrolled under clinicaltrials.gov protocols 00001620, 01623167, 00001397, 00071045, 00081523 and 00961064 in the USA. Ficoll-Paque density gradient centrifugation was used to isolate peripheral blood mononuclear cells. Before DNA extraction, CD4+ and CD8+ T cells were sorted with FACS or magnetic beads.

The receptor was isolated from a human donor with aplastic anemia. Input material: sorted CD4+, CD8+, or CD8+CD57+ T cells (not recorded which) from PBMCs. The chain joins TRBV19 to TRBJ2-7; the D call is possibly TRBD1 or TRBD2, each sharing 5 bases. CDR3 reads: CASSTRDGAYEQYF. The nucleotide sequence reads as follows: TGTGCCAGTAGTACACGGGACGGAGCCTACGAGCAGTACTTC.